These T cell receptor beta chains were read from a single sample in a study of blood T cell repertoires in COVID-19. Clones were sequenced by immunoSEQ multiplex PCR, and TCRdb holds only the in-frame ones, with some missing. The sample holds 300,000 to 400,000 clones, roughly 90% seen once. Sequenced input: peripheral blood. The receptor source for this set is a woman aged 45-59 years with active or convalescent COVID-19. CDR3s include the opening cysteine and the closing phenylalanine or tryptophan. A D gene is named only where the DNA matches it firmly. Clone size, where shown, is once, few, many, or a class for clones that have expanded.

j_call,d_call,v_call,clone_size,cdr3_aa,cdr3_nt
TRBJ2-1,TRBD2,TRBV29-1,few,CSGTRANNEQFF,TGCAGCGGGACTAGGGCTAACAATGAGCAGTTCTTC
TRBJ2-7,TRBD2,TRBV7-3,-,CASSSSGSSYEQYF,TGTGCCAGCAGCTCTAGCGGCAGCTCCTACGAGCAGTACTTC
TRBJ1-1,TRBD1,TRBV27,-,CASSLRGPSANTEAFF,TGTGCCAGCAGTTTAAGGGGGCCTTCGGCGAACACTGAAGCTTTCTTT
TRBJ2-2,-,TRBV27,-,CASSWFRGITGELFF,TGTGCCAGCAGTTGGTTTAGGGGAATCACCGGGGAGCTGTTTTTT
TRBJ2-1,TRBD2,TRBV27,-,CASSLLGLAGVKGNEQFF,TGTGCCAGCAGTCTACTTGGACTAGCGGGAGTTAAGGGCAATGAGCAGTTCTTC
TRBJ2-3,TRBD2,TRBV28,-,CASSSLAGSGTDTQYF,TGTGCCAGCAGTTCCCTAGCGGGATCTGGCACAGATACGCAGTATTTT
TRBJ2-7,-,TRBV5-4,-,CASSPRGGVTYEQYF,TGTGCCAGCAGCCCCCGAGGGGGTGTAACCTACGAGCAGTACTTC
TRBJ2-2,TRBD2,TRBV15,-,CATSTSGLAGPNTGELFF,TGTGCCACCAGCACTTCGGGACTAGCGGGACCGAACACCGGGGAGCTGTTTTTT
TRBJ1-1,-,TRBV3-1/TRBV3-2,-,CASSVTRTEAFF,TGTGCCAGCAGCGTTACGAGGACTGAAGCTTTCTTT
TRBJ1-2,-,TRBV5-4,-,CASSATANYGYTF,TGTGCCAGCAGCGCTACAGCTAACTATGGCTACACCTTC
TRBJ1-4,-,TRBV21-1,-,CASSKAPRDRSTTNEKLFF,TGTGCCAGCAGCAAAGCGCCCAGGGACAGGTCAACAACTAATGAAAAACTGTTTTTT
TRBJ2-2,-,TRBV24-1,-,CATSDFSWRNPTGELFF,TGTGCCACCAGTGATTTTAGCTGGCGGAACCCCACCGGGGAGCTGTTTTTT
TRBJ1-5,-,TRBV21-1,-,CASSKAGTGEAGGNQPQHF,TGTGCCAGCAGCAAAGCCGGGACAGGGGAGGCAGGCGGCAATCAGCCCCAGCATTTT
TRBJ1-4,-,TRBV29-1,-,CSVEGRGSTNEKLFF,TGCAGCGTTGAAGGTCGGGGATCAACTAATGAAAAACTGTTTTTT
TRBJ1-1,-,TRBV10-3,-,CAISEYMNTEAFF,TGTGCCATCAGTGAGTACATGAACACTGAAGCTTTCTTT
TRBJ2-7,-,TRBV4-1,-,CASSQAPSHEQYF,TGCGCCAGCAGCCAAGCCCCCTCCCACGAGCAGTACTTC
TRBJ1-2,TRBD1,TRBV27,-,CASSPEPRGRGGYTF,TGTGCCAGCAGTCCGGAGCCCAGGGGGCGCGGGGGCTACACCTTC
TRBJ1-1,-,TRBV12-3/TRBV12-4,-,CASSFSGSTEAFF,TGTGCCAGCAGTTTTTCGGGGAGCACTGAAGCTTTCTTT
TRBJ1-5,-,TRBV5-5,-,CASSSQGRDQPQHF,TGTGCCAGCAGCTCACAGGGACGGGATCAGCCCCAGCATTTT
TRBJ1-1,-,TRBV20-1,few,CSARDLLEAFF,TGCAGTGCTAGAGATTTACTAGAAGCTTTCTTT
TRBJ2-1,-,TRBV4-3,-,CASSQIRTNAIYNEQFF,TGCGCCAGCAGCCAAATAAGGACTAACGCAATTTACAATGAGCAGTTCTTC
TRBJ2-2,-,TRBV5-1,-,CASSLYGGTGELFF,TGCGCCAGCAGCCTGTACGGGGGTACCGGGGAGCTGTTTTTT
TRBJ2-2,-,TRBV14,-,CASKPGNTGELFF,TGTGCCAGCAAACCAGGGAACACCGGGGAGCTGTTTTTT
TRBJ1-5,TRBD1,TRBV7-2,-,CASSLDRGYQPQHF,TGTGCCAGCAGCTTAGACAGGGGGTATCAGCCCCAGCATTTT
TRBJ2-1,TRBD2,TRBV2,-,CASSNQAVALRGGSNEQFF,TGTGCCAGCAGTAATCAAGCGGTAGCGTTGCGGGGGGGCTCGAATGAGCAGTTCTTC
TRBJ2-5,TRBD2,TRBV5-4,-,CASSFGTTRSGETQYF,TGTGCCAGCAGCTTTGGGACTACCCGCTCGGGGGAGACCCAGTACTTC
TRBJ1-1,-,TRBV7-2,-,CASSPRQVNTEAFF,TGTGCCAGCAGCCCCCGACAGGTGAACACTGAAGCTTTCTTT
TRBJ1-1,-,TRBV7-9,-,CASSLGSQGRTEAFF,TGTGCCAGCAGCTTAGGATCCCAGGGCCGTACTGAAGCTTTCTTT
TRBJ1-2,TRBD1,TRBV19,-,CASSRDRGSPYGYTF,TGTGCCAGTAGTAGAGACAGGGGGAGTCCTTATGGCTACACCTTC
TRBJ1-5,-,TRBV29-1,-,CSVRQEGIGNQPQHF,TGCAGCGTTCGACAGGAAGGTATTGGCAATCAGCCCCAGCATTTT
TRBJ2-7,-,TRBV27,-,CASSPQGSVYEQYF,TGTGCCAGCAGTCCTCAGGGGAGCGTCTACGAGCAGTACTTC
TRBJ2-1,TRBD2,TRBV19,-,CASSLFRTSGGADEQFF,TGTGCCAGTAGCCTATTCCGGACTAGCGGGGGGGCGGATGAGCAGTTCTTC
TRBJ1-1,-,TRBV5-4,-,CASSFSETEAFF,TGTGCCAGCAGCTTCTCCGAGACTGAAGCTTTCTTT
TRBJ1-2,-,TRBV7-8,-,CASSFGQGSGYTF,TGTGCCAGCAGTTTTGGGCAGGGTTCTGGCTACACCTTC
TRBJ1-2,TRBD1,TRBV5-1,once,CASSLVGQGGSGYTF,TGCGCCAGCAGCTTGGTCGGACAGGGGGGTAGTGGCTACACCTTC
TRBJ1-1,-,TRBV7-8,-,CASSLSRNTEAFF,TGTGCCAGCAGCCTATCTAGGAACACTGAAGCTTTCTTT
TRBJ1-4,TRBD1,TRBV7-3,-,CASSPGTGSEKLFF,TGTGCCAGCAGCCCCGGGACAGGGAGTGAAAAACTGTTTTTT
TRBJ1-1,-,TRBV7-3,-,CASSLSQGTEAFF,TGTGCCAGCAGCCTATCACAGGGAACTGAAGCTTTCTTT
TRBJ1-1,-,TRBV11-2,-,CASSFDVGGRTEAFF,TGTGCCAGCAGCTTCGATGTTGGGGGGAGGACTGAAGCTTTCTTT
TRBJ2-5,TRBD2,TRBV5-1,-,CASSLEAGAAETQYF,TGCGCCAGCAGCTTGGAGGCGGGAGCAGCTGAGACCCAGTACTTC
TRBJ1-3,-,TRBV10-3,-,CAISVGEFSGNTIYF,TGTGCCATCAGTGTTGGGGAGTTTTCTGGAAACACCATATATTTT
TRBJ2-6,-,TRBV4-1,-,CASSQGGDVLTF,TGCGCCAGCAGCCAAGGAGGAGACGTCCTGACTTTC
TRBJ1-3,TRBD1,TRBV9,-,CASSVPPITGALGNTIYF,TGTGCCAGCAGCGTACCTCCGATCACAGGGGCTCTCGGAAACACCATATATTTT
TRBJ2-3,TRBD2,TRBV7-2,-,CASSWTSDADTQYF,TGTGCCAGCAGCTGGACTAGCGACGCAGATACGCAGTATTTT
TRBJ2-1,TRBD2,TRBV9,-,CASSAGLAGGRYNEQFF,TGTGCCAGCAGCGCGGGACTAGCGGGAGGGCGATACAATGAGCAGTTCTTC
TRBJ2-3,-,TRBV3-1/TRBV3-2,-,CASSQDRDTTQYF,TGTGCCAGCAGCCAAGATCGGGACACAACGCAGTATTTT
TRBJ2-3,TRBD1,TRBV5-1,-,CASSLEGTAGDTQYF,TGCGCCAGCAGCTTGGAGGGGACAGCAGGGGATACGCAGTATTTT
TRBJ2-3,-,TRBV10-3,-,CAISGAGSTDTQYF,TGTGCCATCAGTGGGGCAGGGAGCACAGATACGCAGTATTTT
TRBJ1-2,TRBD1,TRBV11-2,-,CASTQYRDRDGYGYTF,TGTGCCAGCACCCAATACCGGGACAGGGATGGGTATGGCTACACCTTC